In its sample, the clone carrying this T cell receptor (beta chain) was seen a few times. Its antigen is as yet unknown. Patients were diagnosed with urothelial carcinoma, either locally advanced or metastatic. The sample originates from a study of PD-L1 blockade in urothelial cancer. Turning to the study itself: Patients' prior chemotherapy regimens numbered 0 to 3. Findings and limits, study-wide: Durable-benefit patients had greater expansion of tumor-associated blood clones at 3 weeks.

Assay used: immunoSEQ multiplex PCR; TCRdb lists only in-frame clones, some missing. The sample has about 37,000 clones, 82% seen once; the top ten hold 15% to 20%. The source material was PBMCs, sampled around atezolizumab (anti-PD-L1) treatment. The TCR originated in a man in his 60s with urothelial cancer.

Here the CDR3 reads CASSLSSTGLYGYTF. The CDR3 DNA follows: TGTGCCAGCAGTTTATCGTCGACAGGGCTTTACGGCTACACCTTC. The chain has TRBV27 and TRBJ1-2, with 7 nucleotides matching TRBD1. Losses at the gene ends were 0 bases for V and 8 bases for J; bases not matched to a gene: 9. CDR1 and CDR2 from the germline V gene are MNHEY and SMNVEV (reference sequence). The CDR3 contains 15 residues.